This T cell receptor (beta chain) appears in the sequencing data of a study of cytomegalovirus exposure and HLA in healthy donors. Findings of the study overall: Some TCR beta chains (about 180 of them) were listed as cytomegalovirus-associated. Sequencing probably produced one cluster of sequence variants that were highly shared. Later work showed greater clonal expansion in HLA-associated TCR beta chains than in equally common others.

Remarks on this clone: Its specificity is not known.

The PCR contained 60 Vbeta and 13 Jbeta primers. Data came from immunoSEQ multiplex PCR; TCRdb stores just in-frame clones and leaves some out. The data contain roughly 59,000 clones, almost 70% of them seen just once; the ten biggest clones take up around 17%. This CDR3 has 14 amino acids. Per the germline V gene, CDR1 is SGHNT and CDR2 is YYREEE (reference sequence). V was trimmed by 5 bases and J by 8 bases, leaving 14 bases between them. This receptor was identified in a man in his forties in good health and CMV-seropositive. What was sequenced was PBMCs. This chain uses TRBV5-4 with TRBJ1-6; TRBD1 is a possible D gene (6 bases). The CDR3 DNA follows: TGTGCCAGCAGTATGAGGGGGGGCGATTCACCCCTCCACTTT. Translating it yields CASSMRGGDSPLHF.